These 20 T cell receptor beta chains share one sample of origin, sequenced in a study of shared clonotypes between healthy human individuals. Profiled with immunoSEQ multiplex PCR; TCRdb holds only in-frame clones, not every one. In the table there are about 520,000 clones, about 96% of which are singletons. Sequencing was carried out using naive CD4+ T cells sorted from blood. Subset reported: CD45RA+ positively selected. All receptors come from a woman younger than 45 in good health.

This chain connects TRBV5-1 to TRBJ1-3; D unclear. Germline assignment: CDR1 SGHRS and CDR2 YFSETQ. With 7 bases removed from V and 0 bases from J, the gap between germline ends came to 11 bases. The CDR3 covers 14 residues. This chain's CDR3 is CASPQSISGNTIYF. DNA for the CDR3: TGCGCCAGCCCCCAGTCCATCTCTGGAAACACCATATATTTT. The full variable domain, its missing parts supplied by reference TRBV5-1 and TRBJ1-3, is KAGVTQTPRYLIKTRGQQVTLSCSPISGHRSVSWYQQTPGQGLQFLFEYFSETQRNKGNFPGRFSGRQFSNSRSEMNVSTLELGDSALYLCASPQSISGNTIYFGEGSWLTVV.

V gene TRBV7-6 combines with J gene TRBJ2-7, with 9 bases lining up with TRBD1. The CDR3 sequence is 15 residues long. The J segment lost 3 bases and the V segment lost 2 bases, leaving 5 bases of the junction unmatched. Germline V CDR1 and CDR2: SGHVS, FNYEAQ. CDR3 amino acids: CASSLSGTGNYEQYF. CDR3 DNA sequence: TGTGCCAGCAGCTTATCAGGGACAGGGAACTACGAGCAGTACTTC.

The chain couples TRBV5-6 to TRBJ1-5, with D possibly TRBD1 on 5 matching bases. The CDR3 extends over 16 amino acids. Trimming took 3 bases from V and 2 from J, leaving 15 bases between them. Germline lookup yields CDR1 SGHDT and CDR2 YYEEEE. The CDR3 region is CASSWEGLWGNQPQHF. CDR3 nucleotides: TGTGCCAGCAGCTGGGAGGGACTTTGGGGCAATCAGCCCCAGCATTTT.

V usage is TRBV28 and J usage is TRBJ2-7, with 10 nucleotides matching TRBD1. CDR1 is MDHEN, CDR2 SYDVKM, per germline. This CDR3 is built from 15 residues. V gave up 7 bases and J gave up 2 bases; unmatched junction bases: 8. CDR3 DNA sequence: TGTGCCAGCACCAGTGGGACAGGGGTCCCCTACGAGCAGTACTTC. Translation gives CASTSGTGVPYEQYF.

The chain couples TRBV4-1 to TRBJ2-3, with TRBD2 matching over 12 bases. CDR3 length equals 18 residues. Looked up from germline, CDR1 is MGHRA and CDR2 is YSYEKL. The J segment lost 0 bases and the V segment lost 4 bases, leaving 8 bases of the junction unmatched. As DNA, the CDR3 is TGCGCCAGCAGCCCGACTAGCGGGAGTCGAACTAGCACAGATACGCAGTATTTT. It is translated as CASSPTSGSRTSTDTQYF.

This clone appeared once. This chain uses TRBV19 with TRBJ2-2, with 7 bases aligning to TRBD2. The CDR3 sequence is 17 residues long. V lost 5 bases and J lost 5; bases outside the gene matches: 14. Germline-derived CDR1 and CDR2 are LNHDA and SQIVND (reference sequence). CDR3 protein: CASSGGTGLTLTGELFF. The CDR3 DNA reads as TGTGCCAGTAGTGGCGGCACGGGACTAACCCTTACCGGGGAGCTGTTTTTT.

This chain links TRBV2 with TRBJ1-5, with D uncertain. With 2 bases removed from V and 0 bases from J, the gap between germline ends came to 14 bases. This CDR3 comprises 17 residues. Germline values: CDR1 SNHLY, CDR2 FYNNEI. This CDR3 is CASSEKLAGYSNQPQHF. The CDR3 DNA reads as TGTGCCAGCAGTGAAAAGCTGGCAGGATATAGCAATCAGCCCCAGCATTTT.

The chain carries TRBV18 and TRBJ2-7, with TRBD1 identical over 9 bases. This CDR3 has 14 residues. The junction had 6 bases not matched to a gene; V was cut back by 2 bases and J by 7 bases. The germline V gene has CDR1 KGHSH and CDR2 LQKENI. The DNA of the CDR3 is TGTGCCAGCTCACCATCCACAGGGGGCCGGGAGCAGTACTTC. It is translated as CASSPSTGGREQYF.

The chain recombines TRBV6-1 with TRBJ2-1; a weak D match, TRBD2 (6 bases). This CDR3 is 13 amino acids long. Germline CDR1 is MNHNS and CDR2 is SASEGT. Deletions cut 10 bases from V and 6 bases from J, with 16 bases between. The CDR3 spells CATLWRGLNEQFF. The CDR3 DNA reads TGTGCCACCCTTTGGCGGGGCCTCAATGAGCAGTTCTTC.

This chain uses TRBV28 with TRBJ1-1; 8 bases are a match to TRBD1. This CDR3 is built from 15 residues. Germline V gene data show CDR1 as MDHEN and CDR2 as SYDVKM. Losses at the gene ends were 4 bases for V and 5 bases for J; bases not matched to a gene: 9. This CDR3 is CASSSPQGAGTEAFF. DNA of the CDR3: TGTGCCAGCAGTTCTCCTCAGGGGGCAGGGACTGAAGCTTTCTTT.

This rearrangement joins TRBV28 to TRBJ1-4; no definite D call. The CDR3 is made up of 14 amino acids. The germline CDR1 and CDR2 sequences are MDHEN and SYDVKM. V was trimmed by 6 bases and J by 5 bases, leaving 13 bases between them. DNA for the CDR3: TGTGCCAGCAGAGCGGACGGGCCAAATGAAAAACTGTTTTTT. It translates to CASRADGPNEKLFF.

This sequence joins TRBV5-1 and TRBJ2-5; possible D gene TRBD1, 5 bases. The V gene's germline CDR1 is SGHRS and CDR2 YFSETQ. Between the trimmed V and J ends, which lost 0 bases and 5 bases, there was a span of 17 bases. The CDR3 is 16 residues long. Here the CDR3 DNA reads TGCGCCAGCAGCTTGGCCCTGGGGCAGGGCGGCGAGACCCAGTACTTC. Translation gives CASSLALGQGGETQYF. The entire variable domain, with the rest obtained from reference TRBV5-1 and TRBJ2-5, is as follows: KAGVTQTPRYLIKTRGQQVTLSCSPISGHRSVSWYQQTPGQGLQFLFEYFSETQRNKGNFPGRFSGRQFSNSRSEMNVSTLELGDSALYLCASSLALGQGGETQYFGPGTRLLVL.

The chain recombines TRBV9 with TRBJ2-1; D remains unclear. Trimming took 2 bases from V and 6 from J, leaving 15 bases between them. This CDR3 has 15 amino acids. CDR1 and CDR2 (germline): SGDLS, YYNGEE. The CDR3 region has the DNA TGTGCCAGCAGCGTCGGACCCACCCGATCCAATGAGCAGTTCTTC. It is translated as CASSVGPTRSNEQFF.

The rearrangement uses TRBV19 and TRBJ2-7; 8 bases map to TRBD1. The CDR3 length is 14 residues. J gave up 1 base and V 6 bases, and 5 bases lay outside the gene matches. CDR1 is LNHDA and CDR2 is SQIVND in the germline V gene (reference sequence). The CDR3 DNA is TGTGCCAGTAGCCGGGGACAGGAATCCTACGAGCAGTACTTC. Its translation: CASSRGQESYEQYF.

The CDR3 coding sequence is TGTGCCAGCAGTTACTCAGGGTCCTACACCGGGGAGCTGTTTTTT. Protein sequence: CASSYSGSYTGELFF. The chain links TRBV6-5 to TRBJ2-2; D ambiguous. Trimming cost V 0 bases and J 3 bases, with 8 bases left between them. Germline V gene lookup returns CDR1 MNHEY and CDR2 SVGAGI. The CDR3 length is 15 residues.

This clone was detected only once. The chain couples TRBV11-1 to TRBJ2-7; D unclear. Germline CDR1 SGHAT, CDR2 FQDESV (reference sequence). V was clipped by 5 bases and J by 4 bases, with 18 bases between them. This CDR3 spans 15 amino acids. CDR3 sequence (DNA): TGTGCCAGCAGCCCCCACGATTCGTTGTCATACGAGCAGTACTTC. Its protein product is CASSPHDSLSYEQYF. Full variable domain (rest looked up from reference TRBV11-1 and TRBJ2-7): EAEVAQSPRYKITEKSQAVAFWCDPISGHATLYWYRQILGQGPELLVQFQDESVVDDSQLPKDRFSAERLKGVDSTLKIQPAELGDSAMYLCASSPHDSLSYEQYFGPGTRLTVT.

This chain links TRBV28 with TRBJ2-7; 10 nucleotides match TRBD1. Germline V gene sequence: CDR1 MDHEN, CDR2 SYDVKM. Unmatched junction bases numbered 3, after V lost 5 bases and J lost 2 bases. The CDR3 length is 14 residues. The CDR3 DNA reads TGTGCCAGCAGTGCTGGACAGGGGGCCTACGAGCAGTACTTC. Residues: CASSAGQGAYEQYF.

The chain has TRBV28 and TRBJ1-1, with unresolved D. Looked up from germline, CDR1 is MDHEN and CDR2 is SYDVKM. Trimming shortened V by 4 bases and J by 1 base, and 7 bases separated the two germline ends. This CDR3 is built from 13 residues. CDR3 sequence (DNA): TGTGCCAGCAGTTCCCCTGAGAACACTGAAGCTTTCTTT. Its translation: CASSSPENTEAFF. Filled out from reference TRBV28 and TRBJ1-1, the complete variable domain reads DVKVTQSSRYLVKRTGEKVFLECVQDMDHENMFWYRQDPGLGLRLIYFSYDVKMKEKGDIPEGYSVSREKKERFSLILESASTNQTSMYLCASSSPENTEAFFGQGTRLTVV.

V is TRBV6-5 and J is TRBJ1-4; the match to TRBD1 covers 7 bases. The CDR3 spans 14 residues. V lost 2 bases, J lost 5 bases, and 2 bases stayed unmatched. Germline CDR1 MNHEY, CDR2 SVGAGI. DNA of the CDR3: TGTGCCAGCAGTTACGGGGACAGAAATGAAAAACTGTTTTTT. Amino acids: CASSYGDRNEKLFF.

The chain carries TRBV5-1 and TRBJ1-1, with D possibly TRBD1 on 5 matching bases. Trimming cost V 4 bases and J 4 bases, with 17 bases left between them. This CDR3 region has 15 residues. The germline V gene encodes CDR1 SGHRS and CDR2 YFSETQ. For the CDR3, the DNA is TGCGCCAGCAGCCCGGGGACGGGTTCGACCACTGAAGCTTTCTTT. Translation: CASSPGTGSTTEAFF.